The rows below give T cell receptor beta chains drawn from one sample of a study of cytomegalovirus exposure and HLA in healthy donors. Profiled with immunoSEQ multiplex PCR; TCRdb holds only in-frame clones, not every one. The sample records 130,000 or so clones, approximately 70% being singletons. Sequenced material: PBMCs. All receptors derive from a man younger than 35 in good health and CMV-seronegative. Both conserved end residues are part of each CDR3. A D gene is named only where the DNA matches it firmly. The size of a clone is reported for some rows only, either as once, few or many, or as a class for expanded clones.

once	TRBV28	TRBJ2-7	NA	TGTGCCAGCAGTTCCTCGGCGGGTTACTACGAGCAGTACTTC	CASSSSAGYYEQYF
NA	TRBV6-1	TRBJ1-1	NA	TGTGCCAGCAGTGAAGCGGGGGGGCTGGGCGCTGAAGCTTTCTTT	CASSEAGGLGAEAFF
NA	TRBV25-1	TRBJ2-5	NA	TGTGCCAGCAGTGCACTAGGGTCGGAGACCCAGTACTTC	CASSALGSETQYF
NA	TRBV11-2	TRBJ1-5	TRBD1	TGTGCCAGCAGCTTAGGGGGACAGCCCAATCAGCCCCAGCATTTT	CASSLGGQPNQPQHF
NA	TRBV6-5	TRBJ2-3	NA	TGTGCCAGCAGGCCTACCAGGGGTGCTGATACGCAGTATTTT	CASRPTRGADTQYF
NA	TRBV9	TRBJ1-5	NA	TGTGCCAGCAGCGTAGGTCAGGGTCCCCAGCCCCAGCATTTT	CASSVGQGPQPQHF
NA	TRBV27	TRBJ2-3	NA	TGTGCCAGCAGTTTAGTGATAGCGAGCACAGATACGCAGTATTTT	CASSLVIASTDTQYF
NA	TRBV30	TRBJ1-5	NA	TGTGCCTGGAGTGTACGGAGGGAGGGAGGGCAGCCCCAGCATTTT	CAWSVRREGGQPQHF
NA	TRBV14	TRBJ2-3	NA	TGTGCCAGCAGCCACTTTGGCTGGGCAGATCAGTACACAGATACGCAGTATTTT	CASSHFGWADQYTDTQYF
few	TRBV29-1	TRBJ1-1	NA	TGCAGTTCTGAGTTGAACACTGAAGCTTTCTTT	CSSELNTEAFF
NA	TRBV28	TRBJ2-7	TRBD1	TGTGCCAGCAGTTCACGGGGACAGGCCGATGGCGACGAGCAGTACTTC	CASSSRGQADGDEQYF
NA	TRBV4-1	TRBJ2-7	TRBD2	TGCGCCAGCAGCCAGATAGGACTAGCGGGAATCGAGCAGTACTTC	CASSQIGLAGIEQYF
NA	TRBV19	TRBJ2-2	NA	TGTGCCAGTAGTCGGCTACGGGACACCGGGGAGCTGTTTTTT	CASSRLRDTGELFF
few	TRBV5-4	TRBJ1-1	NA	TGTGCCAGCAGCTTGGGTGACACTTGGGCTGAAGCTTTCTTT	CASSLGDTWAEAFF
NA	TRBV7-9	TRBJ1-1	TRBD1	TGTGCCAGCAGCTTTTGGGTAGGGACAGGCCTTAACACTGAAGCTTTCTTT	CASSFWVGTGLNTEAFF
few	TRBV30	TRBJ1-2	NA	TGTGCCTGGAGGATCCGGGACAAGAAGTTTAGCTATGGCTACACCTTC	CAWRIRDKKFSYGYTF
NA	TRBV10-3	TRBJ2-1	TRBD2	TGTGCCATCAGTGAGTCGGGGGGGGAATACAATGAGCAGTTCTTC	CAISESGGEYNEQFF
NA	TRBV14	TRBJ1-1	NA	TGTGCCAGCAGCCAGTCACAGGGTACTGAAGCTTTCTTT	CASSQSQGTEAFF
NA	TRBV5-4	TRBJ2-1	TRBD2	TGTGCCAGCAGCTTGGATGGCGCGGGAGACAATGAGCAGTTCTTC	CASSLDGAGDNEQFF
NA	TRBV27	TRBJ1-1	TRBD1	TGTGCCAGCAGTACGGGACAGTTTGAAGCTTTCTTT	CASSTGQFEAFF
few	TRBV2	TRBJ2-7	NA	TGTGCCAGCAGATTCCAGAGGGACACGAGATTCTACGAGCAGTACTTC	CASRFQRDTRFYEQYF
NA	TRBV6-5	TRBJ2-7	NA	TGTGCCAGCGGGGCCTTCGGTTACGAGCAGTACTTC	CASGAFGYEQYF
NA	TRBV30	TRBJ2-7	NA	TGTGCCTGGAGTGTACTAGTCTACGAGCAGTACTTC	CAWSVLVYEQYF
few	TRBV7-9	TRBJ1-2	TRBD1	TGTGCCAGCAGCGACAGGGATTATGGCTACACCTTC	CASSDRDYGYTF
NA	TRBV6-5	TRBJ1-2	NA	TGTGCCAGCAGTTACTCGGGAAACAGGGAAAGAGGCTACACCTTC	CASSYSGNRERGYTF
few	TRBV2	TRBJ2-3	NA	TGTGCCAGCAGCGAAAGGGCACCGGGGGTTAATACGCAGTATTTT	CASSERAPGVNTQYF
NA	TRBV5-8	TRBJ1-1	NA	TGTGCCAGCAGCTTGCACTCTTGGAACACTGAAGCTTTCTTT	CASSLHSWNTEAFF
NA	TRBV27	TRBJ2-7	TRBD1	TGTGCCAGCAGTTTAGTCGGGACAGAGTCCTACGAGCAGTACTTC	CASSLVGTESYEQYF
NA	TRBV2	TRBJ1-1	NA	TGTGCCAGCAGTGAAGCCAGGGATGGCACTGAAGCTTTCTTT	CASSEARDGTEAFF
NA	TRBV7-6	TRBJ2-2	TRBD1	TGTGCCAGCAGCCTCCGGCAGGGGGCGGGCGGGGAGCTGTTTTTT	CASSLRQGAGGELFF
NA	TRBV27	TRBJ2-6	TRBD1	TGTGCCAGCAGTTTTCTCGGACAGGGCGGGTCTGGGGCCAACGTCCTGACTTTC	CASSFLGQGGSGANVLTF
NA	TRBV7-3	TRBJ2-2	NA	TGTGCCAGCAGCCCGAAAAGGACTTCGAACACCGGGGAGCTGTTTTTT	CASSPKRTSNTGELFF
NA	TRBV6-4	TRBJ2-1	NA	TGTGCCAGCAGTGAGGAGCTCGGGGGGCTCGAGCAGTTCTTC	CASSEELGGLEQFF
NA	TRBV6-5	TRBJ1-2	NA	TGTGCCAGCAGTTACGACGCAGGGCGCCCTTATGGCTACACCTTC	CASSYDAGRPYGYTF
NA	TRBV30	TRBJ2-2	TRBD2	TGTGCCTGGATTCAGACTAGCGGGAGAACCGGGGAGCTGTTTTTT	CAWIQTSGRTGELFF
NA	TRBV2	TRBJ2-7	TRBD1	TGTGCCAGCAGTTCCGGGACAGGGGCCCCCAGTCGACGCTACGAGCAGTACTTC	CASSSGTGAPSRRYEQYF
NA	TRBV28	TRBJ2-7	NA	TGTGCCAGCAGTCCCGCGCTCTCGGGTTCCTACGAGCAGTACTTC	CASSPALSGSYEQYF
NA	TRBV6-5	TRBJ2-7	TRBD1	TGTGCCAGCAGTTACTTGGGGTGGAAGGGGGCCGAGCAGTACTTC	CASSYLGWKGAEQYF
once	TRBV9	TRBJ2-1	NA	TGTGCCAGCAGCTTGTGGGAGTGGGGTGAGCAGTTCTTC	CASSLWEWGEQFF
NA	TRBV7-9	TRBJ2-3	NA	TGTGCCAGCAGCCGAGCAGGTGGCACAGATACGCAGTATTTT	CASSRAGGTDTQYF
few	TRBV14	TRBJ1-4	TRBD1	TGTGCCACCGTCGGACAGGGTCATGAAAAACTGTTTTTT	CATVGQGHEKLFF
NA	TRBV23-1	TRBJ2-5	NA	TGCGCCAGCAGTCAAGTGGAGGTTGGGGAAGAGACCCAGTACTTC	CASSQVEVGEETQYF
NA	TRBV10-2	TRBJ2-7	TRBD2	TGCGCCAGCAGTAAGCGGGAGGCCGCCGGGCAGTACTTC	CASSKREAAGQYF
NA	TRBV6-5	TRBJ1-1	NA	TGTGCCAGCACCAAGGGGGTTGGGACTGAAGCTTTCTTT	CASTKGVGTEAFF
once	TRBV7-6	TRBJ1-2	TRBD1	TGTGCCAGCAGCCCTCGACAGGGGGACTATGGCTACACCTTC	CASSPRQGDYGYTF
few	TRBV28	TRBJ1-5	TRBD1	TGTGCCAGCAGTTTACCCCGGACAGGGGTATGGAGCAATCAGCCCCAGCATTTT	CASSLPRTGVWSNQPQHF
NA	TRBV28	TRBJ1-5	NA	TGTGCCAGCACCTTGGGTAGGGGATGGGAACAGCCCCAGCATTTT	CASTLGRGWEQPQHF
NA	TRBV2	TRBJ2-4	NA	TGTGCCAGCAGTCCCCGAACAGGCGCCCTAGCCAAAAACATTCAGTACTTC	CASSPRTGALAKNIQYF
NA	TRBV2	TRBJ1-4	TRBD1	TGTGCCCGGGGACAGGGTAGCGCAACTAATGAAAAACTGTTTTTT	CARGQGSATNEKLFF
NA	TRBV28	TRBJ2-7	NA	TGTGCCAGCAGTCCCCTGAGTAGCTACGAGCAGTACTTC	CASSPLSSYEQYF